Shown below are 15 T cell receptor beta chains from a single sample sequenced in a study of blood T cell repertoires in COVID-19. Profiled with immunoSEQ multiplex PCR; TCRdb holds only in-frame clones, not every one. The sample gives 200,000 to 250,000 clones, about 83% of which show up once; around 2% is in the top ten. Sequencing was done on a sample of PBMCs or T cells enriched from blood (not recorded which). Receptor source: a woman aged 50 to 65 who had recovered from COVID-19.

J is TRBJ1-2 and V is TRBV18; D is unclear. The ends were cut back, 6 bases at V and 3 bases at J, with 14 bases in the middle. The CDR3 runs 14 residues. Germline V gives CDR1 KGHSH, CDR2 LQKENI. CDR3 region: CASSHGSEDYGYTF. For the CDR3, the DNA is TGTGCCAGCTCTCACGGGTCGGAGGACTATGGCTACACCTTC.

V gene TRBV28 combines with J gene TRBJ1-1, with D possibly TRBD1 on 5 matching bases. CDR3 length equals 15 residues. Trimming cost V 9 bases and J 11 bases, with 28 bases left between them. CDR1 MDHEN and CDR2 SYDVKM come from the germline V gene. The CDR3: CASREGGETVNWAFF. CDR3 nucleotide sequence: TGTGCCAGTCGAGAGGGAGGGGAGACAGTCAATTGGGCTTTCTTT.

This clone was seen more than once but under ten times. This chain links TRBV28 with TRBJ1-2; 10 bases line up with TRBD1. This CDR3 is 15 amino acids long. With 6 bases clipped from V and 4 bases from J, the junction kept 8 bases outside the gene matches. Germline V lookup: CDR1 MDHEN, CDR2 SYDVKM. CDR3 loop: CASSDPGQGFYGYTF. CDR3 DNA sequence: TGTGCCAGCAGCGACCCGGGACAGGGGTTCTATGGCTACACCTTC.

The chain uses TRBV6-5 and TRBJ2-7; D is possibly TRBD1 (5 bases). This CDR3 is built from 13 residues. The germline CDR1 and CDR2 sequences are MNHEY and SVGAGI. With 4 bases removed from V and 2 bases from J, the gap between germline ends came to 9 bases. CDR3 in amino acids: CASSLQGPYEQYF. As DNA, the CDR3 is TGTGCCAGCAGTTTGCAGGGTCCCTACGAGCAGTACTTC.

The V gene is TRBV12-3 or TRBV12-4, the J gene TRBJ1-5, with a weak D call TRBD1 (5 bases). The CDR3 totals 13 residues. V gave up 1 base and J gave up 5 bases, with 6 bases separating them. The CDR3 DNA reads as TGTGCCAGCAGTTTAGTCAGGGATCAGCCCCAGCATTTT. The encoded protein is CASSLVRDQPQHF.

The chain combines TRBV3-1 (or the pseudogene TRBV3-2) with TRBJ2-3; D is unclear. The CDR3 is 12 amino acids. V lost 0 bases, J lost 6 bases, and 4 bases lay in between. Germline V lookup: CDR1 LGHDT, CDR2 YNNKEL (reference sequence). The CDR3, as DNA: TGTGCCAGCAGCCAAGAAGCGGATACGCAGTATTTT. Its translation: CASSQEADTQYF.

V gene TRBV2 combines with J gene TRBJ2-1, with a weak D call TRBD1 (6 bases). The CDR3 totals 13 residues. Germline CDR1 and CDR2: SNHLY and FYNNEI. With 8 bases removed from V and 2 bases from J, the gap between germline ends came to 10 bases. In nucleotides, the CDR3 is TGTGCCAGCGGGGGCGAAGCCTACAATGAGCAGTTCTTC. Translating gives CASGGEAYNEQFF.

This chain joins TRBV11-2 and TRBJ2-7; D is ambiguous. V was pared by 4 bases and J by 0 bases, with 10 bases between. CDR3 length equals 14 residues. CDR1 and CDR2 from the germline V gene are SGHAT and FQNNGV. CDR3 sequence: CASSSPPRSYEQYF. The CDR3 region has the DNA TGTGCCAGCAGCTCCCCTCCCCGCTCCTACGAGCAGTACTTC.

This clone appeared a few times. V and J are TRBV13 and TRBJ2-3, with TRBD1 matching 7 bases. Germline values: CDR1 PRHDT, CDR2 FYEKMQ (reference sequence). The CDR3 is 16 amino acids. With 5 bases clipped from V and 0 bases from J, the junction kept 8 bases outside the gene matches. CDR3 amino acids: CASSRGGGTSTDTQYF. CDR3 bases: TGTGCCAGCAGCCGAGGGGGCGGAACTAGCACAGATACGCAGTATTTT.

The chain links TRBV6-2 or TRBV6-3 to TRBJ2-1; the match to TRBD2 covers 9 bases. Germline CDR1 is MNHEY and CDR2 is SVGEGT. V lost 5 bases to trimming and J lost 3 bases; unmatched junction nucleotides: 5. The CDR3 consists of 15 residues. In DNA, the CDR3 is TGTGCCAGCAGTCATAGCGGGAGCATCTACAATGAGCAGTTCTTC. It specifies CASSHSGSIYNEQFF.

This clone was counted a single time. Other DNA sequences from this sample encode an identical CDR3 as well. The V call is TRBV6-5, the J call TRBJ1-1; possibly TRBD1 for D (5 bases). The CDR3 loop spans 15 amino acids. Trimming left V 0 bases short and J 1 base short, with 9 bases between. From germline, CDR1 is MNHEY and CDR2 SVGAGI. The CDR3 DNA follows: TGTGCCAGCAGTTACTCGATTAGGGGGAACACTGAAGCTTTCTTT. Translating it yields CASSYSIRGNTEAFF.

The rearrangement links TRBV2 to TRBJ1-2; no definite D call. The CDR3 covers 13 residues. Germline CDR1 SNHLY, CDR2 FYNNEI. Trimming shortened V by 3 bases and J by 4 bases, and 9 bases separated the two germline ends. The CDR3 region is CASSDNSRYGYTF. As DNA, the CDR3 is TGTGCCAGCAGTGACAACAGCCGCTATGGCTACACCTTC.

This clone was detected ten times or more. The V gene is TRBV28, the J gene TRBJ2-7; D is unclear. Germline V CDR1 and CDR2: MDHEN, SYDVKM. With 3 bases removed from V and 2 bases from J, the gap between germline ends came to 20 bases. The CDR3 consists of 17 residues. CDR3 amino acids: CASSFQKDDWAAYEQYF. CDR3 nucleotide sequence: TGTGCCAGCAGTTTTCAGAAGGATGATTGGGCCGCCTACGAGCAGTACTTC.

The chain joins TRBV4-1 to TRBJ1-1; TRBD1 is a possible D gene (5 bases). The CDR3 runs to 17 residues. Trimming shortened V by 1 base and J by 1 base, and 16 bases separated the two germline ends. In germline, CDR1 is MGHRA, CDR2 YSYEKL. The DNA of the CDR3 is TGCGCCAGCAGCCAAGGAAGCATTCGGGGGGGGAACACTGAAGCTTTCTTT. As protein: CASSQGSIRGGNTEAFF.

The CDR3 region has the DNA TGTGCCAGCAGTTTACTTCGCCGGGAAGGCTACACCTTC. It encodes CASSLLRREGYTF. The V gene is TRBV12-3 or TRBV12-4, the J gene TRBJ1-2; D unresolved. The CDR3 runs to 13 residues. Trimming stripped 2 bases from V and 8 bases from J, with 12 bases between.